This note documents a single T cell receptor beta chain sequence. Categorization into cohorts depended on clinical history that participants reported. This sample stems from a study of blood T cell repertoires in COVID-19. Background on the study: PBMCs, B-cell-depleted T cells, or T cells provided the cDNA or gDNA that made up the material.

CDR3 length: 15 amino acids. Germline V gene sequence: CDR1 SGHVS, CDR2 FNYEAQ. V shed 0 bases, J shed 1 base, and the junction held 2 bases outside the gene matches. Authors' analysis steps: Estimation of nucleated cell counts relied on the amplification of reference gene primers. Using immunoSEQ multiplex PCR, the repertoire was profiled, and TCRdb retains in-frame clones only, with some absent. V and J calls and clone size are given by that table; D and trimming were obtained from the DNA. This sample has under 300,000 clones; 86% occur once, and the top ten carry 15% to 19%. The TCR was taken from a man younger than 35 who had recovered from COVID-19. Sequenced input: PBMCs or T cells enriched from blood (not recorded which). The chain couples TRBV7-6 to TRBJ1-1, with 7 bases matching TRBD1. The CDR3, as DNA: TGTGCCAGCAGCTTAGCGACAGGGACGAACACTGAAGCTTTCTTT. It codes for CASSLATGTNTEAFF.